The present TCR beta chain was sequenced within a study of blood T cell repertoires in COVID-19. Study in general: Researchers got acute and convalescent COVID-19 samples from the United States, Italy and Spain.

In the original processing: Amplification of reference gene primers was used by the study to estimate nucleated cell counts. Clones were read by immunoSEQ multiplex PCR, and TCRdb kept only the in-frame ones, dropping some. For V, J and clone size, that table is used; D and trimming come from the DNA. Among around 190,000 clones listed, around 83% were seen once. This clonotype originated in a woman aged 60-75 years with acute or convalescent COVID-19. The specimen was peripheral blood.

In DNA, the CDR3 is TGTGCCAGCAGTTGGGACAGGGGTAAAGGCTACACCTTC. This translates into CASSWDRGKGYTF. The chain is built from TRBV27 and TRBJ1-2; 10 bases match TRBD1. Germline CDR1 MNHEY, CDR2 SMNVEV (reference sequence). J gave up 8 bases and V 4 bases, and 4 bases lay outside the gene matches. The CDR3 runs 13 residues.